Detailed here is one T cell receptor (beta chain). Its matching antigen is unknown. Different DNA sequences within this sample yield the same CDR3. These data come from a study of cytomegalovirus exposure and HLA in healthy donors. Study conclusions and caveats: Reports indicated that the classifier achieved high specificity and sensitivity in diagnosing cytomegalovirus status. Confirmation in vitro established that a few CMV-associated chains were specific for CMV antigens.

This table comes from immunoSEQ multiplex PCR, and its TCRdb copy is limited to in-frame clones, with some not included. The sample lists around 350,000 clones; roughly 90% were seen once. The TCR sequence derives from a young woman in good health and CMV-seronegative. The sample consisted of PBMCs.

The CDR3 loop is CASSLAGGSYNEQFF. CDR3 DNA: TGTGCCAGCAGTCTAGCGGGAGGCAGCTACAATGAGCAGTTCTTC. This chain links TRBV28 with TRBJ2-1, with 11 bases identical to TRBD2. Germline CDR1 and CDR2: MDHEN and SYDVKM. The CDR3 spans 15 residues. Trimming cost V 5 bases and J 3 bases; bases outside gene matches: 3.